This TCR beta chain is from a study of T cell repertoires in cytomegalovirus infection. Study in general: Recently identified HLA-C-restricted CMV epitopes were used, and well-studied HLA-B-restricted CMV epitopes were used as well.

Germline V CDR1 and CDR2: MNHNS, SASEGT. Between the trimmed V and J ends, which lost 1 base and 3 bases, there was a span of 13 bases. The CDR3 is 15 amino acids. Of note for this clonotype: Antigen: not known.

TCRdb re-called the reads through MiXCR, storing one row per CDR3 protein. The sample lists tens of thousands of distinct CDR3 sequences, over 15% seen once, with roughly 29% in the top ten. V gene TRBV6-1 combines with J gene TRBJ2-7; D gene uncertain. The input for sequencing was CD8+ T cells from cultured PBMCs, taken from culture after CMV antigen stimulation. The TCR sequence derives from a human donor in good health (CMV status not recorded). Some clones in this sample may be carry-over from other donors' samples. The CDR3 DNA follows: TGTGCCAGCAGTGAAGGGGCCGGGTCCATCTACGAGCAGTACTTC. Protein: CASSEGAGSIYEQYF.